This T cell receptor beta chain was retrieved from a study of early T cells in non-severe SARS-CoV-2 infection. Study summary: With bulk RNA from unsorted whole blood as input, sequencing yielded unpaired chains.

Deletions cut 6 bases from V and 10 bases from J, with 15 bases between. CDR3 length: 12 residues. Per germline, CDR1 MNHNS and CDR2 SASEGT. The TCR library protocol attached unique molecular identifiers to the individual cDNA molecules. From the 5' RACE reads, TCRdb called clonotypes with MiXCR, one entry per CDR3 protein. This sample carries tens of thousands of distinct CDR3 sequences, less than 7% of them seen once, and the ten largest clones take about 4.7%. This clonotype was counted ten times or more. This TCR came from an adult who was a healthcare worker with PCR-confirmed SARS-CoV-2 infection or an uninfected control (not recorded which). The specimen was whole blood, collected at baseline. V and J are TRBV6-1 and TRBJ1-1, with D hard to call. CDR3 amino acids: CASSHEARRAFF. In DNA, the CDR3 is TGTGCCAGCAGCCACGAGGCGCGGAGAGCTTTCTTT.